The rows below give T cell receptor beta chains drawn from one sample of a study of blood T cell repertoires in COVID-19. TCRdb's copy holds only in-frame clones and misses some; the assay was immunoSEQ multiplex PCR. The data show about 200,000 clones, with approximately 90% seen just once and less than 4.5% held by the top ten. Input material: peripheral blood. These TCRs come from a man in his fifties or sixties with acute or convalescent COVID-19. Both conserved end residues are trimmed from each CDR3.

V gene,CDR3 length,J gene,CDR3 protein
TRBV11-3,13,TRBJ1-3,ASSAGGTSGNTIY
TRBV7-2,13,TRBJ1-5,ASSPQLGGNQPQH
TRBV3-1/TRBV3-2,13,TRBJ1-5,ASSQGHRGNQPQH
TRBV6-5,13,TRBJ1-2,ASSRTDQFNYGYT
TRBV10-1,13,TRBJ1-1,ASSEQGLPNTEAF
TRBV19,14,TRBJ2-3,ASSIGRGGIADTQY
TRBV5-6,14,TRBJ2-7,ASSLVGRGASYEQY
TRBV6-5,13,TRBJ2-6,ASRHGETGANVLT
TRBV11-3,12,TRBJ2-1,ASSTGGANNEQF
TRBV5-1,14,TRBJ2-5,ASSLGSLGGQETQY